This T cell receptor (beta chain) appears in the sequencing data of a study of T cell responses to AZD1222 COVID-19 vaccine. Looking at the study overall: It was second doses at about 4 or about 12 weeks that were pooled. Study-wide results and limits: In all cases, repertoires were sampled only after the peak T cell response. Elevations in Spike-specific TCR breadth and depth followed administration of two AZD1222 doses.

The repertoire was sequenced with immunoSEQ multiplex PCR; TCRdb's copy has only in-frame clones and lacks some. The profile shows 150,000 to 200,000 clones, approximately 90% of them singletons. Note on this clone: Its target is not known.

CDR3 size: 14 residues. Trimming removed 5 bases at V and 0 bases at J, with 9 bases between. CDR1 is SGHRS and CDR2 is YFSETQ in the germline V gene. Sequenced here: peripheral blood, sampled on day 0 of AZD1222 vaccination. V usage is TRBV5-1 and J usage is TRBJ2-1; possibly TRBD1 for D (5 bases). This clonotype was sampled from an adult in good health. The CDR3 protein is CASSQGNSYNEQFF. CDR3 DNA: TGCGCCAGCAGTCAGGGTAACTCCTACAATGAGCAGTTCTTC.